Listed below are T cell receptor beta chains from one sample, sequenced in a study of blood T cell repertoires in COVID-19. Clones were sequenced by immunoSEQ multiplex PCR, and TCRdb holds only the in-frame ones, with some missing. The profile shows about 200,000 clones, about 85% of them singletons. Specimen: peripheral blood. The receptors stem from a woman in her forties or fifties with COVID-19, enrolled during active disease. CDR3s include the opening cysteine and the closing phenylalanine or tryptophan. The D gene is left open where the match is weak. Where a row states a size, it is once, few, many or the class of an expanded clone; other rows omit it.

- TRBJ2-7 TRBV19 - CASSRYRTYEQYF TGTGCCAGTAGTCGCTACAGAACCTACGAGCAGTACTTC
- TRBJ2-5 TRBV7-2 - CASSPPNGETQYF TGTGCCAGCAGCCCCCCCAACGGAGAGACCCAGTACTTC
- TRBJ2-5 TRBV6-1 - CASSDRQARETQYF TGTGCCAGCAGTGATCGACAGGCTAGGGAGACCCAGTACTTC
- TRBJ2-7 TRBV13 - CASSPSLAYAAYEQYF TGTGCCAGCAGCCCAAGCCTAGCATATGCGGCCTACGAGCAGTACTTC
few TRBJ2-3 TRBV5-4 TRBD2 CASSLRGGTDTQYF TGTGCCAGCAGCTTGCGGGGGGGCACAGATACGCAGTATTTT
once TRBJ1-2 TRBV28 - CASRAVSFYGYTF TGTGCCAGCAGGGCTGTATCCTTCTATGGCTACACCTTC
- TRBJ2-1 TRBV10-3 TRBD2 CAISDSGLAGPNEQFF TGTGCCATCAGTGACTCCGGACTAGCGGGACCCAATGAGCAGTTCTTC
- TRBJ2-3 TRBV6-1 - CASSEARGDTQYF TGTGCCAGCAGTGAAGCAAGAGGGGATACGCAGTATTTT
- TRBJ1-5 TRBV2 - CASRAGRVSNQPQHF TGTGCCAGCAGAGCCGGCAGGGTTAGCAATCAGCCCCAGCATTTT
- TRBJ2-2 TRBV7-9 - CASSLALSAGELFF TGTGCCAGCAGCTTAGCCCTCAGCGCCGGGGAGCTGTTTTTT
once TRBJ1-1 TRBV3-1/TRBV3-2 - CASSHGRQGNEAFF TGTGCCAGCAGCCATGGGAGGCAGGGTAATGAAGCTTTCTTT
- TRBJ2-1 TRBV28 - CASSLWAGREQFF TGTGCCAGCAGTTTATGGGCGGGGCGGGAGCAGTTCTTC
- TRBJ2-7 TRBV6-2/TRBV6-3 TRBD1 CASSYRRRDRAYEQYF TGTGCCAGCAGTTACCGTCGGCGGGACAGGGCCTACGAGCAGTACTTC
- TRBJ1-5 TRBV30 - CACSGYSNQPQHF TGTGCCTGTTCGGGGTATAGCAATCAGCCCCAGCATTTT
few TRBJ2-3 TRBV14 TRBD2 CASSQWEGLGSTDTQYF TGTGCCAGCAGCCAATGGGAGGGCCTCGGATCCACAGATACGCAGTATTTT
- TRBJ1-1 TRBV19 TRBD1 CASSQPGQGLAFF TGTGCCAGTAGTCAACCGGGACAGGGGTTAGCTTTCTTT
- TRBJ1-6 TRBV27 - CASRESGLHSPLHF TGTGCCAGCCGGGAGTCGGGGCTGCATTCACCCCTCCACTTT
- TRBJ2-7 TRBV27 - CASSVGGREQYF TGTGCCAGCAGTGTCGGCGGCAGAGAGCAGTACTTC
- TRBJ2-2 TRBV7-8 TRBD1 CASSFGQGIYTGELFF TGTGCCAGCAGCTTCGGACAGGGGATCTACACCGGGGAGCTGTTTTTT
- TRBJ1-6 TRBV10-3 TRBD1 CAISEGQGVNSPLHF TGTGCCATCAGTGAAGGGCAGGGGGTAAATTCACCCCTCCACTTT
- TRBJ2-3 TRBV6-2/TRBV6-3 - CASSYFRQSTASTDTQYF TGTGCCAGCAGTTACTTCCGACAGTCGACGGCTAGCACAGATACGCAGTATTTT
- TRBJ1-1 TRBV30 - CAWATAGYTEAFF TGTGCCTGGGCCACAGCGGGGTACACTGAAGCTTTCTTT
few TRBJ1-1 TRBV6-2/TRBV6-3 - CASSRNGGEAFF TGTGCCAGCAGTCGAAACGGGGGAGAAGCTTTCTTT
- TRBJ2-3 TRBV5-1 - CASTPRGRSRTDTQYF TGCGCCAGCACCCCTAGGGGCAGGTCACGCACAGATACGCAGTATTTT
- TRBJ1-2 TRBV28 TRBD1 CASRTGGSYYGYTF TGTGCCAGCAGGACAGGGGGGTCCTACTATGGCTACACCTTC
once TRBJ2-7 TRBV15 - CATSRGSGSHYEQYF TGTGCCACCAGCAGGGGTTCAGGGTCCCACTACGAGCAGTACTTC
- TRBJ2-1 TRBV14 - CASSQDPNSGEQFF TGTGCCAGCAGCCAAGATCCGAACAGTGGTGAGCAGTTCTTC
once TRBJ2-1 TRBV5-1 TRBD1 CASSPTRPGTGNGVF TGCGCCAGCAGCCCCACTCGTCCCGGGACAGGGAATGGAGTCTTC
- TRBJ2-5 TRBV12-5 - CASGLGRYQETQYF TGTGCTAGTGGTTTGGGCCGGTACCAAGAGACCCAGTACTTC
once TRBJ1-4 TRBV18 - CASSPYATNEKLFF TGTGCCAGCTCACCGTATGCAACTAATGAAAAACTGTTTTTT
- TRBJ2-3 TRBV5-1 - CASSLGASTDTQYF TGCGCCAGCAGCTTGGGGGCTAGCACAGATACGCAGTATTTT
- TRBJ1-2 TRBV5-1 - CASSFEGGDGYTF TGCGCCAGCAGCTTTGAAGGGGGAGATGGCTACACCTTC
- TRBJ1-4 TRBV9 - CASSVGGSGEKLFF TGTGCCAGCAGCGTAGGGGGCTCGGGTGAAAAACTGTTTTTT
- TRBJ2-2 TRBV3-1/TRBV3-2 - CASSQRPIRGTGELFF TGTGCCAGCAGCCAAAGGCCTATTCGGGGGACCGGGGAGCTGTTTTTT
- TRBJ2-3 TRBV12-5 - CASGSRVVTDTQYF TGTGCTAGTGGTTCCAGGGTTGTGACAGATACGCAGTATTTT
- TRBJ1-5 TRBV7-8 TRBD1 CASSLDRGFTNQPQHF TGTGCCAGCAGCTTAGACAGGGGATTTACCAATCAGCCCCAGCATTTT
few TRBJ1-3 TRBV2 TRBD1 CASRATGAGGNTIYF TGTGCCAGCAGAGCTACAGGGGCAGGGGGAAACACCATATATTTT
- TRBJ2-3 TRBV5-8 - CASSLVTGLRADF TGTGCCAGCAGCTTGGTAACGGGACTCCGGGCGGATTTT
- TRBJ2-6 TRBV27 - CASSAWVLVPGANVLTF TGTGCCAGCAGTGCATGGGTCCTAGTTCCTGGGGCCAACGTCCTGACTTTC